This TCR beta chain was sequenced in a study of early T cells in non-severe SARS-CoV-2 infection. Regarding the study as a whole: VDJdb matching, biased toward anti-spike CD8 responses, missed private and CD4 specificities.

About this clonotype: Antigen: not known.

The TCR library protocol attached unique molecular identifiers to the individual cDNA molecules. From the 5' RACE reads, TCRdb called clonotypes with MiXCR, one entry per CDR3 protein. The sample records 95,000 to 150,000 distinct CDR3 sequences, around 14% being singletons. Per germline, CDR1 SGHVS and CDR2 FNYEAQ. V trimming: 5 bases; J trimming: 6 bases; junction bases outside the gene matches: 10. The CDR3 covers 15 residues. The sequenced material came from whole blood. This clonotype was obtained from an adult who was a healthcare worker with PCR-confirmed SARS-CoV-2 infection or an uninfected control (not recorded which). This chain links TRBV7-6 with TRBJ2-5; 9 bases match TRBD1. In nucleotides, the CDR3 is TGTGCCAGCAGCCCCGGGACAGGGACGGGGAAGACCCAGTACTTC. It codes for CASSPGTGTGKTQYF. The full variable domain, rest sourced from reference TRBV7-6 and TRBJ2-5, is GAGVSQSPRYKVTKRGQDVALRCDPISGHVSLYWYRQALGQGPEFLTYFNYEAQQDKSGLPNDRFSAERPEGSISTLTIQRTEQRDSAMYRCASSPGTGTGKTQYFGPGTRLLVL.